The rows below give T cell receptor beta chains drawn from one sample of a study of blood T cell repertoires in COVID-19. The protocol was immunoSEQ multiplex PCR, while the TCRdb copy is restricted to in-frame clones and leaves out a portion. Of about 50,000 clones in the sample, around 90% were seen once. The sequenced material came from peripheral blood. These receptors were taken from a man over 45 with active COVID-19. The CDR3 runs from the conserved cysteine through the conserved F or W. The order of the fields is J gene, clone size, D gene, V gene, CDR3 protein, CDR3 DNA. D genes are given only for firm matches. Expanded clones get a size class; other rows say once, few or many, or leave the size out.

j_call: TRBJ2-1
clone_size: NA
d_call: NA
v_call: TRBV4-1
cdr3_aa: CASSLLRVETEQFF
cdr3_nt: TGCGCCAGCAGTCTTCTGAGAGTAGAGACAGAGCAGTTCTTC

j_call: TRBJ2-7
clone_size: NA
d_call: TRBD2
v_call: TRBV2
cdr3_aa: CASSPTSGGAAQYF
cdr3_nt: TGTGCCAGCAGTCCCACTAGCGGGGGGGCCGCGCAGTACTTC

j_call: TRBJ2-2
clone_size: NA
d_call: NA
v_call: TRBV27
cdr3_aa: CASRGHTGELFF
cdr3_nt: TGTGCCAGCAGGGGGCACACCGGGGAGCTGTTTTTT

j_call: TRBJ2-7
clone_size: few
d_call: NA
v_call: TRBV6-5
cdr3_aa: CASNQGLGVSYEQYF
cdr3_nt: TGTGCCAGCAATCAGGGGCTGGGAGTATCTTACGAGCAGTACTTC

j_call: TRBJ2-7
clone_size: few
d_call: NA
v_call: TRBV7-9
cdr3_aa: CASSSRGAYEQYF
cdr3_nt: TGTGCCAGCAGCTCTCGCGGAGCCTACGAGCAGTACTTC

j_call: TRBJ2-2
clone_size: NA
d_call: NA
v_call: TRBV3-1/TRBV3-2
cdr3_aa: CASSQTYTGELFF
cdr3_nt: TGTGCCAGCAGCCAGACTTACACCGGGGAGCTGTTTTTT

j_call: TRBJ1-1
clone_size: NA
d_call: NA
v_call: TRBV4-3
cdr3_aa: CASSDHSGAAEAFF
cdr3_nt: TGCGCCAGCAGCGATCACAGCGGGGCTGCTGAAGCTTTCTTT

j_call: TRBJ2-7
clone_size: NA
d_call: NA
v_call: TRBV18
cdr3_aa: CASSPLAEPSSYEQYF
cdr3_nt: TGTGCCAGCTCACCTTTAGCGGAGCCGAGCTCCTACGAGCAGTACTTC

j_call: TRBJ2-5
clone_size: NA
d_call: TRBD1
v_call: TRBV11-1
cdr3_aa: CASSPDRIQETQYF
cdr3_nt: TGTGCCAGCAGCCCGGACAGGATACAAGAGACCCAGTACTTC

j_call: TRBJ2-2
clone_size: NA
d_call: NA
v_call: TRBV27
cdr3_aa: CASSPGQRGELFF
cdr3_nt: TGTGCCAGCAGCCCCGGACAGCGCGGGGAGCTGTTTTTT

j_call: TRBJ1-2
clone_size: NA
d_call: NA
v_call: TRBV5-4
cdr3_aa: CASSLGQEGSYGYTF
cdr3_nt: TGTGCCAGCAGCTTGGGGCAGGAGGGATCTTATGGCTACACCTTC

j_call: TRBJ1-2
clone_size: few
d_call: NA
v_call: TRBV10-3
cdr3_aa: CAISAPRQSEAGYTF
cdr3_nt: TGTGCCATCAGTGCGCCACGGCAGAGCGAAGCTGGCTACACCTTC

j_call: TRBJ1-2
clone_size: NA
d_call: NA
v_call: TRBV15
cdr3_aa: CATSREDLGIGGYTF
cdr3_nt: TGTGCCACCAGCAGAGAGGACTTGGGGATAGGGGGCTACACCTTC

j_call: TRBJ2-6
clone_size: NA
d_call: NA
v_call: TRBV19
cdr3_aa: CASTPSQASGANVLTF
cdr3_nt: TGTGCCAGTACCCCCAGTCAGGCCTCTGGGGCCAACGTCCTGACTTTC

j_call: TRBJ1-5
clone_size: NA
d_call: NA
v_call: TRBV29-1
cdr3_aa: CSAQVGGNQPQHF
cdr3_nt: TGCAGCGCCCAGGTGGGCGGCAATCAGCCCCAGCATTTT

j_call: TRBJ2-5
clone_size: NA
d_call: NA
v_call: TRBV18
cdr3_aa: CASSPLQNQETQYF
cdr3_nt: TGTGCCAGCTCACCTTTACAAAACCAAGAGACCCAGTACTTC

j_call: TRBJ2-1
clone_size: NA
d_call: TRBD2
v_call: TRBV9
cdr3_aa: CASSAQGLAGYNEQFF
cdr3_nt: TGTGCCAGCAGCGCACAGGGACTAGCGGGTTACAATGAGCAGTTCTTC

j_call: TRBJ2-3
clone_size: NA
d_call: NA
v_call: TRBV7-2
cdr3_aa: CASSPRIQIADTQYF
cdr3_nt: TGTGCCAGCAGTCCTAGGATCCAGATCGCAGATACGCAGTATTTT

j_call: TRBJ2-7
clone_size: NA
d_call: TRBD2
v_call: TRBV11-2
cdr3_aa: CASSLAGGFEQYF
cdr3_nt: TGTGCCAGCAGCTTAGCGGGAGGGTTCGAGCAGTACTTC

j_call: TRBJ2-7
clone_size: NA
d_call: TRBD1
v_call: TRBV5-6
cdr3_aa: CASSSLSGTGYEQYF
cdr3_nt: TGTGCCAGCAGCTCTCTTTCCGGGACAGGGTACGAGCAGTACTTC

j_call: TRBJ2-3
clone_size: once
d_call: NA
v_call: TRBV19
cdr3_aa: CASSIHEGGNTQYF
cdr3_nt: TGTGCCAGTAGTATCCACGAAGGGGGAAATACGCAGTATTTT

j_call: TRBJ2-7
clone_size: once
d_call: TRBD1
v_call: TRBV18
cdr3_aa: CASSPGTEEKQYF
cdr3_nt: TGTGCCAGCTCACCCGGGACAGAGGAGAAGCAGTACTTC

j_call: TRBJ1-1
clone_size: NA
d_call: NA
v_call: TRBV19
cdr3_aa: CASSPPGTEAFF
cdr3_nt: TGTGCCAGTAGCCCTCCAGGGACTGAAGCTTTCTTT

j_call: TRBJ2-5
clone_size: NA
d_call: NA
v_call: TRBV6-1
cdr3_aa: CASSDSVRETQYF
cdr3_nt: TGTGCCAGCAGTGACAGCGTTAGGGAGACCCAGTACTTC

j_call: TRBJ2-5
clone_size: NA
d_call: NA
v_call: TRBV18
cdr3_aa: CASSPAAGVRETQYF
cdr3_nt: TGTGCCAGCTCACCCGCCGCCGGGGTCCGGGAGACCCAGTACTTC

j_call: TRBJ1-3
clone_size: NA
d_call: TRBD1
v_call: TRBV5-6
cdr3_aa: CASSSTGGGNTIYF
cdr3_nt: TGTGCCAGCAGCTCCACAGGGGGAGGAAACACCATATATTTT

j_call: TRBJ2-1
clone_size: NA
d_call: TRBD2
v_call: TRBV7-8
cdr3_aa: CASSTGLAAGNEQFF
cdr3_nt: TGTGCCAGCAGCACGGGACTAGCGGCAGGGAATGAGCAGTTCTTC

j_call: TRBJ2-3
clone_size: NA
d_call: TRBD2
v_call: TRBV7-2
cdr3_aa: CASSSLGASGIAVTQYF
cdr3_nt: TGTGCCAGCAGCTCCCTGGGGGCTAGCGGGATAGCGGTTACGCAGTATTTT

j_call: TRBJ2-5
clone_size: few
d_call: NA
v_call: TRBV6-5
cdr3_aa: CASSYLGTGAGTQYF
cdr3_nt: TGTGCCAGCAGTTACTTGGGGACTGGAGCCGGGACCCAGTACTTC